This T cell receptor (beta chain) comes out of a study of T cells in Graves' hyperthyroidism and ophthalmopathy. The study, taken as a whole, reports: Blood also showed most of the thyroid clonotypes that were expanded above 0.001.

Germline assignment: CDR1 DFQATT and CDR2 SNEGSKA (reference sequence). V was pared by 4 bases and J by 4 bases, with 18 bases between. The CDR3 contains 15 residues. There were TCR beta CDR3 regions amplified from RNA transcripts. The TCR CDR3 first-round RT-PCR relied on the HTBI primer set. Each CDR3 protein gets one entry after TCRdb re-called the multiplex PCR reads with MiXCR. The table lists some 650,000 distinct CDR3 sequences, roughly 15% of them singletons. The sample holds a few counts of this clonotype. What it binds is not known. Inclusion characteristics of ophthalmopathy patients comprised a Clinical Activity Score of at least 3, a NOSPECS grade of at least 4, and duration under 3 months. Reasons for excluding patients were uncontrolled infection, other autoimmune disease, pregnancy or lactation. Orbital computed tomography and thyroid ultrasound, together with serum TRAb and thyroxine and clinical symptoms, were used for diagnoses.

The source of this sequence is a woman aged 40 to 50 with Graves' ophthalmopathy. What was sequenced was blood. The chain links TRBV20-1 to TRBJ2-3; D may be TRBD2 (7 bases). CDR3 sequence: CSANPRGGGADTQYF. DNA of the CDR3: TGCAGTGCTAACCCTAGGGGGGGGGGGGCAGATACGCAGTATTTT.